This T cell receptor (beta chain) was recovered during a study of low-dose radiotherapy and immunotherapy resistance in tumors (dated by TCRdb to between 2020 and 2023). Concerning the study at large: Patients in Cohort 1 were given 0.5 Gy per fraction every 2 weeks, and the prescribed total PTV dose was 6.5 Gy. Patients in Cohort 2 were given 1 Gy per fraction every two weeks, for a total of 13 Gy across 26 weeks. Patients were given nivolumab as a 240 mg flat dose every two weeks and ipilimumab at 1 mg/kg every six weeks, with both drugs delivered intravenously. Intravenous cyclophosphamide at 200 mg/m2 was administered every two weeks, one day ahead of each radiation and immunotherapy administration. Starting on cycle 1 day 1, patients took 300 mg of aspirin by mouth once a day for four cycles. First-strand cDNA was synthesized using Superscript III and a set of TRAV- and TRBV-specific primers, so that both TCRalpha and TCRbeta chains were covered. Randomization of trial participants into treatment groups was not performed. The translational analysis covered eight patients: three from the first dose cohort and the first five from the second dose cohort. TCRalpha and TCRbeta libraries were deep-sequenced on an Illumina MiniSeq instrument.

This clonotype has ten or more counts. It lacks a known antigen. Qualities for individual bases were not recorded, and no much larger clone is one base off. This sample's time point label indicates: before trial treatment. The donors took part in RACIN, a single-arm, phase I, dose-escalation trial that combined nivolumab, ipilimumab, aspirin, low-dose cyclophosphamide and low-dose radiotherapy. Eligible patients had advanced, TIL-negative solid tumors. Per the germline V gene, SGDLS is the CDR1 and YYNGEE is the CDR2. The CDR3 runs 14 amino acids, cysteine and phenylalanine included. Of all the DNA, just the CDR3 is kept, 42 bases in frame from base 1. Ends trimmed: V by 4 bases, J by 3 bases; bases unmatched to a gene: 6. TCRdb names Illumina MiniSeq as the instrument used. TCRs were amplified with Phusion for around 20 PCR cycles, with a constant-region primer paired with the adapter attached to the V primers. Amplification of the isolated mRNA was done with the MessageAmp II aRNA Amplification Kit, which involved an approximately 16-hour in vitro transcription at 37 degrees C. The Dynabeads mRNA DIRECT Purification Kit was used to isolate mRNA for TCR sequencing. A second roughly 25-cycle Phusion PCR added indexed Illumina adapters, and products were purified with AMPure XP beads. The authors' pipeline ran thus. Custom Perl scripts were used to pool TCR sequences that encoded the same protein, to remove out-of-frame sequences, and to calculate the abundance of each clonotype. The analysis excluded TCR sequences that were supported by just one read. Among the metrics used to describe the repertoires were Shannon entropy, Gini index, clonality, richness, and the frequency of TCRs shared between repertoires. The public sequencing data were trimmed at Q25 with fastp and processed into clonotypes with MiXCR by TCRdb, which kept only in-frame beta chains. Identical CDR3 proteins give one entry, which carries the most common genes and DNA. TCRdb's processing, not the study's, gives the V and J calls here. The table for this sample lists under 60,000 distinct CDR3 sequences; approximately 12% of them were counted only once. The top ten clones comprise approximately 6.2% of the sample.

The receptor was derived from a female donor with ovarian cancer. Here the chain combines TRBV9 and TRBJ2-7; 8 bases in the middle match TRBD2. The sequences come from PBMCs, collected before treatment. The CDR3 amino acid sequence is: CASSPERGRYEQYF. The DNA sequence reads TGTGCCAGCAGCCCAGAGCGGGGGCGCTACGAGCAGTACTTC.